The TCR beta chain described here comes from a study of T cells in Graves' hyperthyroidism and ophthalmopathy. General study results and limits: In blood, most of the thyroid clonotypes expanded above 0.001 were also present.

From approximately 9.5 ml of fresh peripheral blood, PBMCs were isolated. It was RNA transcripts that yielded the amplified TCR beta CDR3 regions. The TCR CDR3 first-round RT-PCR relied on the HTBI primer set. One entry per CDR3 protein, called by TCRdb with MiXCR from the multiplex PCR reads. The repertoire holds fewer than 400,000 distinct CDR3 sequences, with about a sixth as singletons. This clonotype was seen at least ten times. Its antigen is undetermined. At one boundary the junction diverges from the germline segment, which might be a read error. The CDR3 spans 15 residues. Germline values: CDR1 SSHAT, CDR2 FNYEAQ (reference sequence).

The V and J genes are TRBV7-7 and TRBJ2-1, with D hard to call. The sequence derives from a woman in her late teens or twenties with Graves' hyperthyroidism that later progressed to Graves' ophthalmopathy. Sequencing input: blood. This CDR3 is CASSLVWSSYNEQFF. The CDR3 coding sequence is TGTGCTAGCAGCTTAGTATGGAGCTCCTACAATGAGCAGTTCTTC.